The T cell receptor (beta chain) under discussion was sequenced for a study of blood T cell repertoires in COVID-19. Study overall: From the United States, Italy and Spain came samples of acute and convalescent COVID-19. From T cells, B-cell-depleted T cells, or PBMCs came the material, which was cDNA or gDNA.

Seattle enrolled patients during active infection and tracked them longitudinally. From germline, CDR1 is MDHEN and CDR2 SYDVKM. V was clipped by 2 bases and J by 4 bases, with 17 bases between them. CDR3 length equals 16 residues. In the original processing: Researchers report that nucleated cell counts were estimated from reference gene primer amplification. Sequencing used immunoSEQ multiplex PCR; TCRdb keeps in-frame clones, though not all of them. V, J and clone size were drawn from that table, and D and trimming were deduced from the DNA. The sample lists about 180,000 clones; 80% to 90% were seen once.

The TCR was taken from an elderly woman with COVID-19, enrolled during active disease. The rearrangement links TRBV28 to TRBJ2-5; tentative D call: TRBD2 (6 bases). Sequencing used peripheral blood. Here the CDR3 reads CASSLRGFNSGETQYF. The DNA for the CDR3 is TGTGCCAGCAGTTTACGGGGGTTCAATTCAGGAGAGACCCAGTACTTC. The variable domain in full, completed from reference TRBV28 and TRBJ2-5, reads DVKVTQSSRYLVKRTGEKVFLECVQDMDHENMFWYRQDPGLGLRLIYFSYDVKMKEKGDIPEGYSVSREKKERFSLILESASTNQTSMYLCASSLRGFNSGETQYFGPGTRLLVL.